One and the same sample provided the 7 T cell receptor beta chains below, sequenced in a study of blood T cell repertoires in COVID-19. Measured with immunoSEQ multiplex PCR; TCRdb has only the in-frame clones, and not every one. The top ten clones hold about 2% of a sample with 90,000 to 120,000 clones, less than 85% of them seen once. Source material: peripheral blood. The source is a woman aged 35 to 49 with acute or convalescent COVID-19.

This clone was found many times. The J gene is TRBJ2-2, the V gene TRBV9; D is perhaps TRBD2 (5 bases). CDR1 and CDR2 (germline): SGDLS, YYNGEE. V was trimmed by 2 bases and J by 2 bases, leaving 10 bases between them. The length of the CDR3 is 15 residues. In nucleotides, the CDR3 is TGTGCCAGCAGCGTCGGGATCCTTAACACCGGGGAGCTGTTTTTT. This encodes CASSVGILNTGELFF.

This chain links TRBV27 with TRBJ1-5, with 11 bases that match TRBD1. CDR1 is MNHEY, CDR2 SMNVEV, per germline (reference sequence). V lost 7 bases and J lost 2; bases outside the gene matches: 7. The CDR3 consists of 16 residues. This CDR3 reads CASKADRGLGNQPQHF. The CDR3 nucleotides read TGTGCCAGCAAGGCGGACAGGGGGCTCGGCAATCAGCCCCAGCATTTT.

Of note for this clone: One end of the junction varies from germline; a read error may be responsible. The chain joins TRBV30 to TRBJ1-4, with no clear D. The CDR3 sequence is 11 residues long. CDR1 and CDR2 from the germline V gene are GTSNPN and SVGIG (reference sequence). The CDR3 loop reads CAWSIGTSALF. CDR3 nucleotide sequence: TGTGCCTGGAGTATCGGCACTAGCGCCCTGTTT.

V gene TRBV4-2 combines with J gene TRBJ1-4, with D possibly TRBD1 on 6 matching bases. Germline V gene lookup returns CDR1 LGHNA and CDR2 YNFKEQ. This CDR3 has 16 amino acids. V lost 1 base, J lost 8 bases, and 17 bases lay in between. CDR3 sequence reads: CASSQGLDRAHEKLFF. As DNA, the CDR3 is TGTGCCAGCAGCCAAGGGTTGGACAGAGCACACGAAAAACTGTTTTTT.

This chain connects TRBV6-5 to TRBJ2-3; no firm D call. V was pared by 6 bases and J by 5 bases, with 6 bases between. This CDR3 has 11 amino acids. From germline, CDR1 is MNHEY and CDR2 SVGAGI. CDR3 residues: CASRTGDTQYF. CDR3 DNA: TGTGCCAGCAGAACCGGAGATACGCAGTATTTT.

The rearrangement uses TRBV5-4 and TRBJ1-2, with 7 bases fitting TRBD1. The trim removed 4 bases at V and 4 bases at J, leaving 4 bases unmatched. The CDR3 is 13 amino acids. From germline, CDR1 is SGHNT and CDR2 YYREEE (reference sequence). The CDR3 sequence is CASSEDRLYGYTF. The CDR3 DNA reads as TGTGCCAGCAGCGAGGACAGGCTCTATGGCTACACCTTC. Full variable domain (outside the CDR3, taken from reference TRBV5-4 and TRBJ1-2): ETGVTQSPTHLIKTRGQQVTLRCSSQSGHNTVSWYQQALGQGPQFIFQYYREEENGRGNFPPRFSGLQFPNYSSELNVNALELDDSALYLCASSEDRLYGYTFGSGTRLTVV.

The chain combines TRBV18 with TRBJ2-3; 7 nucleotides line up with TRBD1. Germline CDR1 is KGHSH and CDR2 is LQKENI. V dropped 8 bases and J dropped 3; count of bases not matched to a gene: 8. CDR3 length: 14 amino acids. The CDR3 loop reads CASTWTGATDTQYF. The CDR3 nucleotides are TGTGCCAGCACGTGGACAGGAGCTACAGATACGCAGTATTTT.